These 24 T cell receptor beta chains were all obtained from the same sample, sequenced in a study of tumor-infiltrating lymphocytes in primary liver carcinoma. Unsorted whole blood supplied the blood RNA, and germline DNA was isolated too. Starting from around 500 ng of total RNA, TCR beta cDNA was produced with a primer in the constant region. Libraries for TCR beta were built through three nested multiplex PCR rounds, which together made up a slightly modified ARM-PCR procedure. The first two PCR rounds used TRBV1-TRBV30 forward primers with a C-beta reverse primer, about 10 cycles each. TCRdb itself ran the multiplex PCR reads through MiXCR, one entry per CDR3 protein. The sample holds about 330,000 distinct CDR3 sequences; about 61% are singletons and the top ten take 5% to 6.5%. Input material: peripheral blood. These receptors came from a man aged 35 to 55 with primary liver carcinoma and hepatitis B virus infection.

This clonotype was counted between two and nine times. The germline gene is not matched at one end of the junction; a read error may be the cause. The chain is built from TRBV5-5 and TRBJ2-6, with D hard to call. The CDR3 runs 18 residues. Germline V gene lookup returns CDR1 SGHKS and CDR2 YYEKEE (reference sequence). DNA for the CDR3: TGTGCCAGCGGCTTGTACCTGAGTCCTAGCTCTGGGGCCAACGTCCTGACTTTC. Protein sequence: CASGLYLSPSSGANVLTF.

V and J are TRBV29-1 and TRBJ2-1; TRBD2 agrees at 13 bases. Germline trimming cut 4 bases from V and 6 bases from J; bases unmatched to any gene: 12. The CDR3 is 17 residues long. CDR1 is SQVTM and CDR2 is ANQGSEA in the germline V gene. As DNA, the CDR3 is TGCAGCGTTGGGGGACTAGCGGGAAGGGCCTGGGTCAATGAGCAGTTCTTC. Its translation: CSVGGLAGRAWVNEQFF.

Comments on this clonotype: This may come from a read error, since a much larger clone is one base off. The genes are TRBV12-3 or TRBV12-4 and TRBJ1-6, with D possibly being TRBD1 (6 bases). V lost 3 bases and J 4 bases, leaving 19 bases between the germline ends. The CDR3 sequence is 18 residues long. DNA for the CDR3: TGTGCCAGCAGTTTCTCCCCCCCTGGACAGAGTTATAATTCACCCCTCCACTTT. Encoded protein: CASSFSPPGQSYNSPLHF.

V is TRBV5-4 and J is TRBJ1-1; 9 bases line up with TRBD1. This CDR3 contains 14 residues. With 0 bases clipped from V and 7 bases from J, the junction kept 4 bases outside the gene matches. Germline values: CDR1 SGHNT, CDR2 YYREEE (reference sequence). As DNA, the CDR3 is TGTGCCAGCAGCTTGGGACAGGGGGAGGGTGAAGCTTTCTTT. Translated, it gives CASSLGQGEGEAFF.

This clonotype was recorded only once. In DNA form, the CDR3 reads TGTGCCAGCAGTGCACAGGGGGCAAATAATGAAAAACTGTTTTTT. It is translated as CASSAQGANNEKLFF. The chain couples TRBV2 to TRBJ1-4; 9 positions match TRBD1. Germline V lookup: CDR1 SNHLY, CDR2 FYNNEI. The CDR3 sequence is 15 residues long. Losses at the gene ends were 4 bases for V and 4 bases for J; bases not matched to a gene: 4.

This clonotype has only one observation. The CDR3 loop is CAWSFEQYF. CDR3 nucleotides: TGTGCCTGGAGTTTTGAGCAGTACTTC. This chain uses TRBV30 with TRBJ2-7; no reliable D call. With 2 bases removed from V and 7 bases from J, the gap between germline ends came to 3 bases. The germline V gene has CDR1 GTSNPN and CDR2 SVGIG (reference sequence). The CDR3 extends over 9 amino acids.

This chain uses TRBV7-8 with TRBJ2-1, with D tentatively TRBD1 (6 bases). The CDR3 length is 14 residues. V was pared by 3 bases and J by 7 bases, with 13 bases between. The V gene's germline CDR1 is SGHVS and CDR2 FQNEAQ. The CDR3 sequence: CASSFTQGLNEQFF. The DNA of the CDR3 is TGTGCCAGCAGCTTCACCCAGGGGTTGAATGAGCAGTTCTTC.

In its sample, this clonotype was seen a few times. This chain joins TRBV6-1 and TRBJ2-7; D is ambiguous. Germline CDR1 MNHNS, CDR2 SASEGT. CDR3 length: 15 residues. The V gene lost 0 bases and the J gene lost 0 bases, with 9 bases spanning the gap. The CDR3 sequence is CASSEALGSSYEQYF. CDR3 bases: TGTGCCAGCAGTGAAGCGCTGGGCAGCTCCTACGAGCAGTACTTC.

This clonotype appeared a single time. No conserved phenylalanine or tryptophan is present at the end of the CDR3, so a read error is the likely explanation. V and J are TRBV14 and TRBJ2-1; no definite D call. The germline V gene has CDR1 SGHDN and CDR2 FVKESK. The CDR3 has 16 residues. This CDR3 reads CDSSQAIGYPAWEQFL. The CDR3 nucleotides read TGTGACAGCAGCCAAGCAATAGGTTACCCCGCATGGGAGCAGTTCCTC.

This clonotype has only a few counts. The chain carries TRBV25-1 and TRBJ2-7; D may correspond to TRBD1 or TRBD2 (5 bases each). This CDR3 region has 14 residues. Per germline, CDR1 MGHDK and CDR2 SYGVNS. The V gene lost 2 bases and the J gene lost 6 bases, with 14 bases spanning the gap. The CDR3 sequence is CASSERLGTGEQYF. The CDR3 nucleotides are TGTGCCAGCAGTGAAAGGCTGGGGACGGGCGAGCAGTACTTC.

CDR3 amino acids: CASSLSILNTGELFF. The CDR3 DNA reads as TGCGCCAGCAGCTTGTCCATACTTAACACCGGGGAGCTGTTTTTT. V and J are TRBV5-1 and TRBJ2-2; D not certain. There are 15 residues in the CDR3. Germline CDR1 is SGHRS and CDR2 is YFSETQ. Trimming cost V 1 base and J 2 bases, with 9 bases left between them.

J is TRBJ1-4 and V is TRBV5-5; maybe TRBD1 (5 bases). This CDR3 region has 14 residues. Germline V gives CDR1 SGHKS, CDR2 YYEKEE (reference sequence). The V and J ends lost 2 bases and 4 bases respectively, with 9 bases between them. In nucleotides, the CDR3 is TGTGCCAGCAGCTTTGGGGGGGTTAATGAAAAACTGTTTTTT. Amino acid sequence: CASSFGGVNEKLFF.

Remarks on this clonotype: One junction end disagrees with the germline gene, perhaps due to a read error. This chain connects TRBV11-2 to TRBJ2-7; unclear D gene. CDR1 is SGHAT and CDR2 is FQNNGV in the germline V gene. This CDR3 comprises 13 residues. The CDR3 loop is CASSLGGLCELYF. The CDR3 coding sequence is TGTGCCAGCAGCTTAGGAGGTTTGTGCGAGCTGTACTTC. Full variable domain (remainder filled in from reference TRBV11-2 and TRBJ2-7): EAGVAQSPRYKIIEKRQSVAFWCNPISGHATLYWYQQILGQGPKLLIQFQNNGVVDDSQLPKDRFSAERLKGVDSTLKIQPAKLEDSAVYLCASSLGGLCELYFGPGTRLTVT.

In its sample, this clonotype was seen a few times. The J gene is TRBJ2-3, the V gene TRBV6-1; TRBD1 agrees at 8 bases. The junction had 11 bases not matched to a gene; V was cut back by 8 bases and J by 1 base. The CDR3 is made up of 16 amino acids. Germline values: CDR1 MNHNS, CDR2 SASEGT. CDR3 amino acids: CASGGAGGLGTDTQYF. The CDR3 DNA follows: TGTGCCAGCGGTGGAGCAGGGGGCTTGGGCACAGATACGCAGTATTTT.

The sample holds many counts of this clonotype. The chain couples TRBV7-8 to TRBJ1-5; no clear D gene. This CDR3 has 14 amino acids. The V end lost 4 bases, the J end lost 1 base, and 8 bases lay between the germline ends. CDR1 SGHVS and CDR2 FQNEAQ come from the germline V gene. Here the CDR3 DNA reads TGTGCCAGCAGCTCACAACCCAGCAATCAGCCCCAGCATTTT. Translated, it gives CASSSQPSNQPQHF.

The CDR3 loop is CASSVTASTDTQYF. The DNA for the CDR3 is TGTGCCAGTAGTGTCACGGCTAGCACAGATACGCAGTATTTT. This chain links TRBV19 with TRBJ2-3; no definite D call. Trimming stripped 5 bases from V and 0 bases from J, with 9 bases between. CDR3 length equals 14 residues. Germline-derived CDR1 and CDR2 are LNHDA and SQIVND (reference sequence).

This clonotype came up many times. The chain links TRBV12-3 or TRBV12-4 to TRBJ2-5; weak D call: TRBD1 (5 bases). Trimming removed 6 bases at V and 6 bases at J, with 11 bases between. The CDR3 length is 12 residues. CDR3 bases: TGTGCCAGCAGGCAGGGTTGGCAGACCCAGTACTTC. Translated, it gives CASRQGWQTQYF.

The chain recombines TRBV12-3 or TRBV12-4 with TRBJ1-1; maybe TRBD1 (5 bases). CDR3 size: 14 residues. Trimming took 7 bases from V and 2 from J, leaving 14 bases between them. CDR3 in amino acids: CASNPSGTNTEAFF. CDR3 in DNA: TGTGCCAGCAATCCCTCAGGGACCAACACTGAAGCTTTCTTT.

In its sample, this clonotype was seen many times. This chain connects TRBV4-3 to TRBJ2-1; 11 bases agree with TRBD2. The CDR3 consists of 16 residues. The V gene end was trimmed by 2 bases and the J gene end by 6 bases; junction bases not matched to a gene: 6. Germline lookup yields CDR1 LGHNA and CDR2 YSLEER. The CDR3 region is CASSQSRLAGRNEQFF. The CDR3 nucleotides read TGCGCCAGCAGCCAAAGTAGACTAGCGGGACGCAATGAGCAGTTCTTC.

As concerns this clonotype: One base away lies a much larger clone, so this may be a sequencing read error. The chain employs TRBV5-5 and TRBJ1-4; TRBD1 aligns across 9 bases. The CDR3 consists of 17 residues. Looked up from germline, CDR1 is SGHKS and CDR2 is YYEKEE (reference sequence). Trimming removed 4 bases from V and 7 bases from J; junction bases left unmatched: 14. The CDR3 sequence is CASSSPGTGPASEKLFF. The CDR3 nucleotides are TGTGCCAGCAGCAGTCCCGGGACAGGGCCGGCTAGTGAAAAACTGTTTTTT.

The V and J genes are TRBV4-2 and TRBJ2-2; TRBD2 agrees at 10 bases. The CDR3 runs to 16 residues. The V gene's germline CDR1 is LGHNA and CDR2 YNFKEQ. V shed 4 bases and J 5 bases; nucleotides not matched to a gene: 7. DNA of the CDR3: TGTGCCAGCAGCCGAGGACTAGCGGTGAAGACCGGGGAGCTGTTTTTT. It is translated as CASSRGLAVKTGELFF.

The chain uses TRBV9 and TRBJ2-7; D remains ambiguous. Germline loops: CDR1 SGDLS, CDR2 YYNGEE. V was pared by 0 bases and J by 6 bases, with 13 bases between. The CDR3 covers 14 residues. CDR3 nucleotides: TGTGCCAGCAGCGTAGATGGCGCAGCCCCCGAGCAGTACTTC. Translation: CASSVDGAAPEQYF. The whole variable domain, filled in from reference TRBV9 and TRBJ2-7, reads DSGVTQTPKHLITATGQRVTLRCSPRSGDLSVYWYQQSLDQGLQFLIQYYNGEERAKGNILERFSAQQFPDLHSELNLSSLELGDSALYFCASSVDGAAPEQYFGPGTRLTVT.

Details on this clonotype: A much larger clone differs by one base, so this may be a read error. The gene calls are TRBV6-5 and TRBJ2-1; TRBD2 matches at 9 bases. The CDR3 extends over 14 amino acids. Germline lookup yields CDR1 MNHEY and CDR2 SVGAGI. Trimming removed 7 bases from V and 5 bases from J; junction bases left unmatched: 6. The CDR3 region has the DNA TGTGCCAGCACGATGAGCGGGAGGAACAATGAGCAGTTCTTC. It encodes CASTMSGRNNEQFF.

This clonotype showed up many times. CDR3 in DNA: TGTGCCAGCAGCTTAGATTACCAGGGAGTGGGAGCTTTAGATACGCAGTATTTT. Its translation is CASSLDYQGVGALDTQYF. The rearrangement joins TRBV11-2 to TRBJ2-3; either TRBD1 or TRBD2 may fit D (5 bases each). Germline V gene lookup returns CDR1 SGHAT and CDR2 FQNNGV. Trimming left V 0 bases short and J 5 bases short, with 21 bases between. The CDR3 loop spans 18 amino acids.